These T cell receptor beta chains were read from a single sample in a study of blood T cells in healthy people across ages. TCRdb re-analysed the 5' RACE reads in MiXCR, keeping a single row per CDR3 protein. Here the sample spans around 1,000,000 distinct CDR3 sequences, 25% being singletons. The same sample was also studied in work on T cells of mothers and their children.

The source material was blood. Every receptor here comes from a girl aged 2-10 years in good health. The CDR3 runs from the conserved cysteine through the conserved F or W. Each record gives: D gene, J gene, V gene, clone size, CDR3 DNA, CDR3 protein. D genes are given only for firm matches. Clone sizes are given selectively: once, few, many, or a class where the clone is expanded.

TRBD1,TRBJ2-7,TRBV5-1,few,TGCGCCAGCAGCTTTGGTGTAGGACAGGGGTCCTACGAGCAGTACTTC,CASSFGVGQGSYEQYF
NA,TRBJ2-1,TRBV12-3/TRBV12-4,many,TGTGCCAGCAGTTGGGGGAATGAGCAGTTCTTC,CASSWGNEQFF
NA,TRBJ2-7,TRBV5-1,NA,TGCGCCAGCAGCTTGGTGGACAACGAGCAGTACTTC,CASSLVDNEQYF
TRBD2,TRBJ2-3,TRBV4-1,few,TGCGCCAGCAGCCAAATAGCGGGGAGATATACGCAGTATTTT,CASSQIAGRYTQYF
NA,TRBJ2-3,TRBV20-1,NA,TGCAGTGCTGACAGCTTGGGAGATACGCAGTATTTT,CSADSLGDTQYF
NA,TRBJ2-5,TRBV7-9,NA,TGTGCCAGCAGCACCTCAAGACAGGAGCAAGAGACCCAGTACTTC,CASSTSRQEQETQYF
NA,TRBJ2-1,TRBV11-1,few,TGTGCCAGCAGCTTCGCAGGGAGATATGAGCAGTTCTTC,CASSFAGRYEQFF
NA,TRBJ1-1,TRBV5-1,NA,TGCGCCAGCAGCTTCCGGCCAGAAACTCGCACTGAAGCTTTCTTT,CASSFRPETRTEAFF
NA,TRBJ2-7,TRBV6-1,NA,TGTGCCAGCAGCCTCCTCTCCTATTTGGGGGCCACTGGGGACGAGCAGTACTTC,CASSLLSYLGATGDEQYF
NA,TRBJ1-1,TRBV4-1,few,TGCGCCAGCAGCCAAAGACGGGGGTCGAACGCTGAAGCTTTCTTT,CASSQRRGSNAEAFF
NA,TRBJ2-7,TRBV18,NA,TGTGCCAGCTCACTCGGACAGTGGGAAGAGGAGCAGTACTTC,CASSLGQWEEEQYF
NA,TRBJ2-6,TRBV6-6,NA,TGTGCCAGCAGTTACGTCACGGCGACTGGGGCCAACGTCCTGACTTTC,CASSYVTATGANVLTF
TRBD2,TRBJ2-3,TRBV7-3,NA,TGTGCCAGCAGTCGAAGCGGGATGTGGCCAGATACGCAGTATTTT,CASSRSGMWPDTQYF
NA,TRBJ2-1,TRBV24-1,NA,TGTGCCACAGGGTCGGGGCTTAATGAGCAGTTCTTC,CATGSGLNEQFF
NA,TRBJ2-5,TRBV4-3,few,TGCGCCAGCAGCCAAGAGTCGGGGTCCCAAGAGACCCAGTACTTC,CASSQESGSQETQYF
NA,TRBJ2-7,TRBV29-1,many,TGCAGCGTTGGGACAGTCTACGAGCAGTACTTC,CSVGTVYEQYF
NA,TRBJ2-1,TRBV5-1,NA,TGCGCCAGCAGCGTCCGCGGGGGCCTTAACAATGAGCAGTTCTTC,CASSVRGGLNNEQFF
NA,TRBJ2-4,TRBV7-9,NA,TGTGCCAGCAGCAACCCTACTAGGGGCACCAACATTCAGTACTTC,CASSNPTRGTNIQYF
NA,TRBJ2-1,TRBV29-1,NA,TGCAGCGTTGACCAGATGGAGGGGGGTGAGCAGTTCTTC,CSVDQMEGGEQFF
NA,TRBJ2-7,TRBV28,few,TGTGCCAGCATGTCGGACTACGAGCAGTACTTC,CASMSDYEQYF
NA,TRBJ2-1,TRBV29-1,NA,TGCAGCGTCACGGTTGGTGGTGAGCAGTTCTTC,CSVTVGGEQFF
NA,TRBJ1-1,TRBV7-3,few,TGTGCCAGCAGCTCGGCCTCAGGGAGCACTGAAGCTTTCTTT,CASSSASGSTEAFF
NA,TRBJ2-3,TRBV27,NA,TGTGCCAGCAGTTTAATTGAGCCAGATACGCAGTATTTT,CASSLIEPDTQYF
NA,TRBJ1-4,TRBV7-8,NA,TGTGCCAGCAGCTTAGATAGTCCGCTGCTCCTTAATGAAAAACTGTTTTTT,CASSLDSPLLLNEKLFF
TRBD2,TRBJ2-5,TRBV2,NA,TGTGCCAGCATAAGCGGGGGATGGTATGGAGAGACCCAGTACTTC,CASISGGWYGETQYF
NA,TRBJ2-2,TRBV14,NA,TGTGCCAGCAGCCAGGCAGGGGTCAGCATCGGGGAGCTGTTTTTT,CASSQAGVSIGELFF
NA,TRBJ2-1,TRBV6-2/TRBV6-3,NA,TGTGCCAGCAGTTACGGGGTACATGAGCAGTTCTTC,CASSYGVHEQFF
NA,TRBJ1-6,TRBV12-3/TRBV12-4,NA,TGTGCCAGCAGCCCTCTCGGACCGAATTCACCCCTCCACTTT,CASSPLGPNSPLHF
NA,TRBJ2-7,TRBV20-1,NA,TGCAGTGCTAGAGATTCAGTGGAAGAGCAGTACTTC,CSARDSVEEQYF
NA,TRBJ2-1,TRBV29-1,many,TGCAGCGTTCAGGTATTCGAGCAGTTCTTC,CSVQVFEQFF
TRBD1,TRBJ2-7,TRBV7-2,few,TGTGCCAGCAGCCAAGGGGTGTTTGCCAGGGGGAGAGGCGAGCAGTACTTC,CASSQGVFARGRGEQYF
NA,TRBJ1-2,TRBV5-1,NA,TGCGCCAGCAGCTTGGTAGGGGACGGGACGGCTGGCTACACCTTC,CASSLVGDGTAGYTF
TRBD2,TRBJ2-1,TRBV20-1,few,TGCAGTGCTAGAGATATCATGGTAGCGGGGAACAATGAGCAGTTCTTC,CSARDIMVAGNNEQFF
NA,TRBJ1-6,TRBV9,few,TGTGCCAGCAGCGTCGATGACATGGCCTCCTATAATTCACCCCTCCACTTT,CASSVDDMASYNSPLHF
TRBD2,TRBJ2-7,TRBV6-1,few,TGTGCCAGCAGGGCACCGGGACTAGCGGGACATTACGAGCAGTACTTC,CASRAPGLAGHYEQYF
TRBD1,TRBJ2-7,TRBV14,few,TGTGCCAGCAGCCAAGACGAGACAGGGAGGCAGTACTTC,CASSQDETGRQYF
NA,TRBJ2-7,TRBV10-3,few,TGTGCCATCAGTGAGTCGAGGGATTACGAGCAGTACTTC,CAISESRDYEQYF
TRBD1,TRBJ2-7,TRBV5-1,few,TGCGCCAGCAGCTTGGAGGGGGCCTCTGCGGAAGAGCAGTACTTC,CASSLEGASAEEQYF
TRBD1,TRBJ1-2,TRBV5-6,NA,TGTGCCAGCAACGACAGGGGATATGGCTACACCTTC,CASNDRGYGYTF
TRBD2,TRBJ2-7,TRBV4-3,few,TGCGCCAGCAGCCAAGATCGCGGGGGTCCTGGATACGAGCAGTACTTC,CASSQDRGGPGYEQYF
NA,TRBJ1-4,TRBV5-1,NA,TGCGCCAGCAGCCGTCAAATCCCGGGCCCGGAGGGGGAAAAACTGTTTTTT,CASSRQIPGPEGEKLFF
TRBD1,TRBJ2-2,TRBV12-5,NA,TGTGCTAGTGGTCCCCCTATTCCGGGACAGGGGCCATCCGGGGAGCTGTTTTTT,CASGPPIPGQGPSGELFF